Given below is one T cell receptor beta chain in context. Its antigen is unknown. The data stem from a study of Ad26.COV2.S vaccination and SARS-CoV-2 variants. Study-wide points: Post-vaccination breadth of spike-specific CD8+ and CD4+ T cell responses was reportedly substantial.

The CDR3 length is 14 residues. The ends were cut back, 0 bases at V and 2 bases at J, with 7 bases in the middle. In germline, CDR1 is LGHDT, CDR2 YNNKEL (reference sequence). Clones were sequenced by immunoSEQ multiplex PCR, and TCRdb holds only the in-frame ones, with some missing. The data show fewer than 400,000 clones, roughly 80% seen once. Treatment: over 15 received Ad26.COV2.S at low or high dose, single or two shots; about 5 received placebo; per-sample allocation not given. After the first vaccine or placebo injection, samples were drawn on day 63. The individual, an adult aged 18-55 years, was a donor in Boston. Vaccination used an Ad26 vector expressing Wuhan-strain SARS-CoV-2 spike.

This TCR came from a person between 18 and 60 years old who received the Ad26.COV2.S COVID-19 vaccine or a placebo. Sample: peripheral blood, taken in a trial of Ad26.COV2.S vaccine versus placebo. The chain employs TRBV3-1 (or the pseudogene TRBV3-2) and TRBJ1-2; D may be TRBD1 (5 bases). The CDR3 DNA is TGTGCCAGCAGCCAAGACAGGGCGAACTATGGCTACACCTTC. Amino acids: CASSQDRANYGYTF.